This T cell receptor beta chain was retrieved from a study of Graves' ophthalmopathy and Graves' hyperthyroidism. RNA transcripts were the template, and TCR beta CDR3 regions were amplified from them. Second-round multiplex PCR followed a first-round RT-PCR using HTBI primers. TCRdb analysed the multiplex PCR reads with MiXCR anew, one entry per CDR3 protein. This table holds roughly 410,000 distinct CDR3 sequences, 15% found once. Germline lookup yields CDR1 SGHRS and CDR2 YFSETQ. After removal of 4 bases from V and 5 bases from J, the junction contained 6 bases not matched to a gene. CDR3 length: 13 residues.

V and J are TRBV5-1 and TRBJ2-7, with TRBD1 matching 7 bases. The TCR was taken from a woman aged 18-29 years with stable Graves' hyperthyroidism. Material: peripheral blood. The CDR3 DNA is TGCGCCAGCAGCCCCGGGACAGCGAACGAGCAGTACTTC. Its translation: CASSPGTANEQYF.